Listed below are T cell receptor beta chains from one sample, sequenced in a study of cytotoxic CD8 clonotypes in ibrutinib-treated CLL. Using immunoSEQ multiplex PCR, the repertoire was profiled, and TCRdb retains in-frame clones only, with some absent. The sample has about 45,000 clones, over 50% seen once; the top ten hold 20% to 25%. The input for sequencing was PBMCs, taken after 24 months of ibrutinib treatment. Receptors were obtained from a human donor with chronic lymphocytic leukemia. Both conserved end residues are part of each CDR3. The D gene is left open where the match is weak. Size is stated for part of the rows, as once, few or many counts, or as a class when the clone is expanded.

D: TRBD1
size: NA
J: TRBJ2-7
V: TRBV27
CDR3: CASSPGTGKYEQYF
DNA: TGTGCCAGCAGTCCCGGGACAGGGAAATACGAGCAGTACTTC

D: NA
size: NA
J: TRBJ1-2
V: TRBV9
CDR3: CASSGRGGRNYGYTF
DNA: TGTGCCAGCAGCGGGAGGGGCGGAAGAAACTATGGCTACACCTTC

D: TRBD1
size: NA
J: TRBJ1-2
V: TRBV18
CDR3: CASSPGPQGDYGYTF
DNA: TGTGCCAGCTCACCGGGACCACAGGGGGACTATGGCTACACCTTC

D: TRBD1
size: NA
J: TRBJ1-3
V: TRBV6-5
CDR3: CASSTTGGTGNTIYF
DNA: TGTGCCAGCAGCACGACAGGGGGTACTGGAAACACCATATATTTT

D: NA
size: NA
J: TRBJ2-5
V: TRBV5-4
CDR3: CASSLPARDQETQYF
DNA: TGTGCCAGCAGCTTGCCGGCCAGGGACCAAGAGACCCAGTACTTC

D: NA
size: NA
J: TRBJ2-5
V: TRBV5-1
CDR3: CASSFEWDGGTQYF
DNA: TGCGCCAGCAGCTTCGAATGGGACGGCGGGACCCAGTACTTC

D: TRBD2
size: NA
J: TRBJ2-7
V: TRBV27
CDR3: CASSLSAPLTSGRYEQYF
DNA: TGTGCCAGCAGTTTATCGGCACCCTTGACTAGCGGGAGGTACGAGCAGTACTTC

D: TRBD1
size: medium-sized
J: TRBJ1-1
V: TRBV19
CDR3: CASRGQLMNTEAFF
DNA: TGTGCCAGTAGGGGACAGCTCATGAACACTGAAGCTTTCTTT

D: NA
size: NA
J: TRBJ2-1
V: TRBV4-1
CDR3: CASSQLGLPYNEQFF
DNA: TGCGCCAGCAGCCAATTGGGGTTGCCCTACAATGAGCAGTTCTTC

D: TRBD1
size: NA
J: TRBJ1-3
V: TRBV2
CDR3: CASSDDRGAGNTIYF
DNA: TGTGCCAGCAGTGATGACAGGGGGGCTGGAAACACCATATATTTT

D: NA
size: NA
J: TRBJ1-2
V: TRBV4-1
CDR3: CASSQGPDTYYGYTF
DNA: TGCGCCAGCAGCCAAGGCCCGGACACTTACTATGGCTACACCTTC

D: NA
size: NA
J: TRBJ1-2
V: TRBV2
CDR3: CASSEAEGNYGYTF
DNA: TGTGCCAGCAGTGAAGCGGAGGGGAACTATGGCTACACCTTC

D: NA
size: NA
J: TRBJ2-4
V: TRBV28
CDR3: CASSIGPLAKNIQYF
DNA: TGTGCCAGCAGTATCGGACCGCTAGCCAAAAACATTCAGTACTTC

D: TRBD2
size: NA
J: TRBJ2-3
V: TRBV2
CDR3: CASLAGRVADTQYF
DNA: TGTGCCAGTCTAGCGGGGAGAGTAGCAGATACGCAGTATTTT

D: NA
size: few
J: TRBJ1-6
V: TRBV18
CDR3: CASSLLTGSSYNSPLHF
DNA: TGTGCCAGCTCACTCCTGACGGGGAGCTCCTATAATTCACCCCTCCACTTT

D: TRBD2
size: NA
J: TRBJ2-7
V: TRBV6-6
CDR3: CASSQGLAAYEQYF
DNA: TGTGCCAGCAGCCAGGGCCTAGCGGCCTACGAGCAGTACTTC

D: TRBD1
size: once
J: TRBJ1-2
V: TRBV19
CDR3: CATGDRVYGYTF
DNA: TGTGCCACCGGGGACAGGGTCTATGGCTACACCTTC

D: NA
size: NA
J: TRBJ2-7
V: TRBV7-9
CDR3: CASTLLDEQYF
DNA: TGTGCCAGCACCTTGTTAGACGAGCAGTACTTC

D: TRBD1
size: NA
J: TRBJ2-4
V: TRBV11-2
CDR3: CASSLVFQGDIQYF
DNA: TGTGCCAGCAGCTTAGTTTTTCAGGGGGACATTCAGTACTTC

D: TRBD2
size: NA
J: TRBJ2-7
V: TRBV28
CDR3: CASTPLAGLFYEQYF
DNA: TGTGCCAGCACCCCCCTAGCGGGATTATTCTACGAGCAGTACTTC

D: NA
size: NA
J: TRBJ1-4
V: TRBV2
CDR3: CASRGYREREKLFF
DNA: TGTGCCAGCAGAGGTTACAGGGAGCGTGAAAAACTGTTTTTT

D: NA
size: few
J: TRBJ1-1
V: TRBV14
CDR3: CASSQWGNTEAFF
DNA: TGTGCCAGCAGCCAATGGGGGAACACTGAAGCTTTCTTT

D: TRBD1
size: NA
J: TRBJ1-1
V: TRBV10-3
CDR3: CAISGGQGTEAFF
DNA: TGTGCCATCAGTGGTGGACAGGGGACTGAAGCTTTCTTT

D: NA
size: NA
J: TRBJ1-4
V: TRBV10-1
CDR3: CASSEKAPTNEKLFF
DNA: TGCGCCAGCAGTGAGAAGGCCCCAACTAATGAAAAACTGTTTTTT

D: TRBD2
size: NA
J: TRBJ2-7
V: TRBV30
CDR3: CAWDWGGASYEQYF
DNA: TGTGCCTGGGACTGGGGAGGGGCCTCCTACGAGCAGTACTTC

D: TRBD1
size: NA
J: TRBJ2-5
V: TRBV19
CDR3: CASSISLPGQGQETQYF
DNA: TGTGCCAGTAGTATCAGCCTACCTGGACAGGGACAAGAGACCCAGTACTTC

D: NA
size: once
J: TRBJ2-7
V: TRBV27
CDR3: CASSFGGTFYEQYF
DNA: TGTGCCAGCAGTTTCGGAGGAACCTTCTACGAGCAGTACTTC